The rows below give T cell receptor beta chains drawn from one sample of a study of beta chain features in type 1 diabetes. Data came from immunoSEQ multiplex PCR; TCRdb stores just in-frame clones and leaves some out. The top ten hold roughly 0.045% of the sample, which has fewer than 350,000 clones, about 19% seen once. Sequenced input: naive CD4+ T cells from blood. The receptor set was obtained from a woman under 30 in good health. Each CDR3 is given with its conserved first and last residue. D genes are given only for firm matches. The size field is filled for only some rows; it gives once, few, many or a size class.

TRBJ2-4,few,.,TRBV2,CASRRQSPQYF,TGTGCCAGCAGACGACAGTCTCCCCAGTACTTC
TRBJ1-1,few,.,TRBV6-6,CASSIRGTPRAFF,TGTGCCAGCAGTATCCGTGGGACTCCTCGAGCTTTCTTT
TRBJ2-5,few,.,TRBV5-1,CASRPNPSGQETQYF,TGCGCCAGCAGGCCAAACCCCTCGGGGCAAGAGACCCAGTACTTC
TRBJ1-1,.,TRBD1,TRBV6-5,CASSSRDRGAFF,TGTGCCAGCAGTTCCCGGGACAGGGGAGCTTTCTTT
TRBJ1-3,.,TRBD1,TRBV7-8,CASSLVSRGYGNTIYF,TGTGCCAGCAGCTTAGTTAGCAGGGGGTACGGAAACACCATATATTTT
TRBJ2-1,.,TRBD2,TRBV2,CASTPELAGSNEQFF,TGTGCCAGCACCCCCGAACTAGCGGGAAGTAATGAGCAGTTCTTC
TRBJ1-6,few,TRBD1,TRBV29-1,CSAAVGTGDSPLHF,TGCAGCGCCGCCGTTGGGACAGGGGATTCACCCCTCCACTTT
TRBJ1-1,few,.,TRBV6-5,CASSYGGITEAFF,TGTGCCAGCAGTTACGGAGGCATCACTGAAGCTTTCTTT
TRBJ2-1,.,TRBD2,TRBV5-4,CASSPLAGEYEQFF,TGTGCCAGCAGCCCACTAGCGGGAGAATATGAGCAGTTCTTC
TRBJ1-1,.,TRBD1,TRBV5-1,CASSSGQGWNTEAFF,TGCGCCAGCAGCTCCGGACAGGGCTGGAACACTGAAGCTTTCTTT
TRBJ2-7,.,TRBD1,TRBV5-1,CASSSGTGVYEQYF,TGCGCCAGCAGTTCCGGGACAGGGGTCTACGAGCAGTACTTC
TRBJ2-7,few,TRBD1,TRBV4-3,CASSQRDRGYEQYF,TGCGCCAGCAGCCAACGGGACAGGGGATACGAGCAGTACTTC
TRBJ2-1,few,TRBD2,TRBV5-1,CASSPSSGNYNEQFF,TGCGCCAGCAGCCCTTCTAGCGGGAATTACAATGAGCAGTTCTTC
TRBJ1-1,few,.,TRBV5-4,CASTSGGTEAFF,TGTGCCAGCACCTCCGGGGGAACTGAAGCTTTCTTT
TRBJ1-2,few,.,TRBV10-3,CAINDRGFANYGYTF,TGTGCCATCAACGACCGGGGGTTTGCTAACTATGGCTACACCTTC
TRBJ2-7,.,.,TRBV7-2,CASSLDPGAMREQYF,TGTGCCAGCAGCTTAGACCCAGGGGCAATGAGGGAGCAGTACTTC
TRBJ2-5,.,TRBD2,TRBV29-1,CSVLPGLGLTQYF,TGCAGCGTGCTTCCGGGACTAGGGTTAACCCAGTACTTC
TRBJ1-1,few,TRBD1,TRBV27,CATRDSAGTEAFF,TGTGCCACTCGGGACAGCGCGGGCACTGAAGCTTTCTTT
TRBJ1-5,once,.,TRBV2,CASGTDSNQPQHF,TGTGCCAGCGGTACAGATAGCAATCAGCCCCAGCATTTT
TRBJ2-5,few,.,TRBV9,CASSVTAQETQYF,TGTGCCAGCAGCGTAACAGCTCAAGAGACCCAGTACTTC
TRBJ2-1,.,TRBD1,TRBV9,CASSVTTGTGANEQFF,TGTGCCAGCAGCGTCACGACCGGGACAGGGGCGAATGAGCAGTTCTTC
TRBJ2-6,few,TRBD1,TRBV5-1,CASSLGTGGRPGANVLTF,TGCGCCAGCAGCTTGGGGACAGGGGGCCGACCTGGGGCCAACGTCCTGACTTTC
TRBJ2-2,few,TRBD1,TRBV23-1,CASSRSVSDRLTGELFF,TGCGCCAGCAGTCGGTCGGTTTCGGACAGGCTCACCGGGGAGCTGTTTTTT
TRBJ2-1,.,TRBD2,TRBV5-1,CASSTIAGRADEQFF,TGCGCCAGCAGCACGATAGCGGGAAGGGCCGATGAGCAGTTCTTC
TRBJ1-1,.,.,TRBV29-1,CSVVWNTEAFF,TGCAGCGTCGTTTGGAACACTGAAGCTTTCTTT
TRBJ2-2,.,.,TRBV9,CASSPSNAGELFF,TGTGCCAGCAGCCCCAGTAACGCCGGGGAGCTGTTTTTT
TRBJ2-5,.,.,TRBV30,CAWSVGSRTGLGFLGTQYF,TGTGCCTGGAGTGTAGGGAGTAGAACCGGATTGGGTTTTTTAGGGACCCAGTACTTC
TRBJ2-7,.,TRBD1,TRBV6-5,CASSRDREGYEQYF,TGTGCCAGCAGTCGGGACAGGGAAGGCTACGAGCAGTACTTC
TRBJ2-1,few,.,TRBV5-1,CASSLTPTGDYNEQFF,TGCGCCAGCAGCTTGACCCCGACGGGTGATTACAATGAGCAGTTCTTC
TRBJ2-7,.,TRBD1,TRBV9,CASSAEDRADEQYF,TGTGCCAGCAGCGCAGAGGACAGGGCCGACGAGCAGTACTTC
TRBJ2-1,.,.,TRBV5-6,CASARGRHNEQFF,TGTGCCAGCGCCAGAGGGCGGCACAATGAGCAGTTCTTC
TRBJ2-6,.,.,TRBV4-3,CASSQDSGAGANVLTF,TGCGCCAGCAGCCAAGATTCGGGGGCTGGGGCCAACGTCCTGACTTTC
TRBJ2-5,.,.,TRBV9,CASSVAFQETQYF,TGTGCCAGCAGCGTAGCATTTCAAGAGACCCAGTACTTC
TRBJ1-2,.,.,TRBV2,CASSEALWGSGYTF,TGTGCCAGCAGTGAAGCGCTTTGGGGCAGTGGCTACACCTTC
TRBJ2-5,few,TRBD1,TRBV29-1,CSVEGTGEQLQETQYF,TGCAGCGTTGAAGGTACAGGGGAACAATTGCAAGAGACCCAGTACTTC
TRBJ2-7,.,.,TRBV28,CASSPGLTYEQYF,TGTGCCAGCAGCCCGGGACTGACCTACGAGCAGTACTTC
TRBJ2-1,.,.,TRBV4-2,CASSQELDSDVKFF,TGTGCCAGCAGCCAAGAGTTGGACTCCGACGTTAAGTTCTTC
TRBJ2-3,few,.,TRBV5-4,CASSFLARGTDTQYF,TGTGCCAGCAGCTTCTTAGCCCGGGGGACAGATACGCAGTATTTT
TRBJ2-7,few,TRBD2,TRBV11-2,CASSSRRTSGGEEQYF,TGTGCCAGCAGCTCTAGAAGGACTAGCGGGGGGGAAGAGCAGTACTTC
TRBJ1-1,.,.,TRBV5-1,CASSVSGGDTEAFF,TGCGCCAGCAGCGTCTCCGGCGGCGACACTGAAGCTTTCTTT
TRBJ1-1,.,.,TRBV5-6,CASSLMGTTMNTEAFF,TGTGCCAGCAGCTTGATGGGCACCACCATGAACACTGAAGCTTTCTTT
TRBJ2-7,few,TRBD1,TRBV4-2,CASRKGDRAGEQYF,TGTGCCAGCAGGAAGGGAGACAGGGCAGGCGAGCAGTACTTC
TRBJ2-3,few,.,TRBV2,CASREQGGRDTQYF,TGTGCCAGCAGAGAACAGGGCGGGAGAGATACGCAGTATTTT
TRBJ1-2,.,TRBD1,TRBV4-3,CASSQVRTGLGGYTF,TGCGCCAGCAGCCAAGTTCGGACAGGGCTGGGTGGCTACACCTTC
TRBJ1-2,few,.,TRBV18,CASSPPSSRGGYTF,TGTGCCAGCTCACCACCGTCATCAAGAGGGGGCTACACCTTC
TRBJ2-1,.,.,TRBV19,CASSKGTYNEQFF,TGTGCCAGTAGTAAGGGGACCTACAATGAGCAGTTCTTC
TRBJ2-4,.,.,TRBV9,CASSVGDTSPNIQYF,TGTGCCAGCAGCGTAGGGGACACCAGCCCAAACATTCAGTACTTC
TRBJ2-5,few,TRBD1,TRBV15,CATSSRGQRETQYF,TGTGCCACCAGCAGTAGGGGGCAACGAGAGACCCAGTACTTC
TRBJ1-1,.,.,TRBV2,CANDQGSLTEAFF,TGTGCCAACGACCAGGGTAGCTTAACTGAAGCTTTCTTT
TRBJ1-6,few,.,TRBV7-3,CASSLGPGENSPLHF,TGTGCCAGCAGCTTAGGCCCCGGGGAGAATTCACCCCTCCACTTT
TRBJ2-3,few,TRBD1,TRBV28,CASSSPGQGYDTQYF,TGTGCCAGCAGCTCCCCCGGACAGGGTTATGATACGCAGTATTTT
TRBJ1-2,.,.,TRBV30,CAWSELGSYTF,TGTGCCTGGAGTGAATTGGGCAGCTACACCTTC
TRBJ2-5,.,TRBD2,TRBV2,CASSERAGGETQYF,TGTGCCAGCAGTGAACGAGCGGGAGGAGAGACCCAGTACTTC
TRBJ2-3,.,.,TRBV5-1,CASSPRGGGGDTQYF,TGCGCCAGCAGCCCCCGTGGAGGGGGCGGCGATACGCAGTATTTT
TRBJ2-3,few,TRBD2,TRBV29-1,CSVDGASGGDTQYF,TGCAGCGTCGATGGGGCTAGCGGGGGCGATACGCAGTATTTT
TRBJ1-6,few,.,TRBV5-4,CASRWGLVSPLHF,TGTGCCAGCAGGTGGGGCTTGGTTTCACCCCTCCACTTT
TRBJ2-5,.,.,TRBV18,CASSPAGGGTQYF,TGTGCCAGCTCACCCGCTGGCGGTGGGACCCAGTACTTC
TRBJ1-4,few,.,TRBV5-1,CASSLIFREKLFF,TGCGCCAGCAGCTTGATCTTCAGGGAAAAACTGTTTTTT
TRBJ2-5,.,.,TRBV30,CAWSVLGGQETQYF,TGTGCCTGGAGTGTACTAGGGGGCCAAGAGACCCAGTACTTC